The rows below give T cell receptor beta chains drawn from one sample of a study of early T cells in non-severe SARS-CoV-2 infection. From the 5' RACE reads, TCRdb called clonotypes with MiXCR, one entry per CDR3 protein. Of about 110,000 distinct CDR3 sequences listed, around an eighth are singletons. Material for sequencing was whole blood. All receptors derive from an adult who was a healthcare worker with PCR-confirmed SARS-CoV-2 infection or an uninfected control (not recorded which). Both conserved end residues are part of each CDR3. The order of the fields is clone size, V gene, D gene, J gene, CDR3 DNA, CDR3 protein. The D gene is left open where the match is weak. The size field is filled for only some rows; it gives once, few, many or a size class.

few	TRBV12-3/TRBV12-4	NA	TRBJ1-6	TGTGCCAGCAGTCCCCACAGTGGGGATAATTCACCCCTCCACTTT	CASSPHSGDNSPLHF
few	TRBV6-5	NA	TRBJ1-5	TGTGCCAGCAGCCGGGACGCCGGTCAGCCCCAGCATTTT	CASSRDAGQPQHF
NA	TRBV6-1	NA	TRBJ2-7	TGTGCCAGCAGTGACTCACCGCTCTCCTACGAGCAGTACTTC	CASSDSPLSYEQYF
many	TRBV7-2	NA	TRBJ2-1	TGTGCCAGCACCCCAAGATACAATGAGCAGTTCTTC	CASTPRYNEQFF
NA	TRBV7-3	NA	TRBJ2-2	TGTGCCAGCAGCTTAAGGCCGAGCGGGGAGCTGTTTTTT	CASSLRPSGELFF
many	TRBV5-6	TRBD1	TRBJ1-5	TGTGCCAGCAGCTTGGCAGGGGGCGGCAATCAGCCCCAGCATTTT	CASSLAGGGNQPQHF
NA	TRBV14	TRBD1	TRBJ2-7	TGTGCCAGCAGTCCTCGACCAGGGGGTACTCTGGGAGAGCAGTACTTC	CASSPRPGGTLGEQYF
NA	TRBV12-3/TRBV12-4	TRBD1	TRBJ1-6	TGTGCCAACAACATAGGAGGGGGCATATCACCCCTCCACTTT	CANNIGGGISPLHF
few	TRBV5-6	TRBD1	TRBJ2-3	TGTGCCAGCAGCTTGGGAGGGGGCGCAGCAGATACGCAGTATTTT	CASSLGGGAADTQYF
many	TRBV10-3	NA	TRBJ1-1	TGTGCCATCAGTGAGCACCACGACGGTTATGAAGCTTTCTTT	CAISEHHDGYEAFF
many	TRBV11-3	TRBD2	TRBJ2-1	TGTGCCAGCAGTCCCCCCCAACTAGCGGGAGGTTATGAGCAGTTCTTC	CASSPPQLAGGYEQFF
NA	TRBV7-9	NA	TRBJ2-1	TGTGCCAGCAGCCCTATAGCGGCTAGCTCCTACAATGAGCAGTTCTTC	CASSPIAASSYNEQFF
NA	TRBV11-3	TRBD1	TRBJ1-4	TGTGCCAGCAGCTTAGCGGGGGGACAGCCTAATGAAAAACTGTTTTTT	CASSLAGGQPNEKLFF
few	TRBV2	NA	TRBJ1-6	TGTGCCAGCGGGGGGGCACAGGGAGATAATTCACCCCTCCACTTT	CASGGAQGDNSPLHF
NA	TRBV20-1	NA	TRBJ2-5	TGCAGTGTCCTCTCACCGGGGGACCGAGAGACCCAGTACTTC	CSVLSPGDRETQYF
NA	TRBV5-5	NA	TRBJ1-3	TGTGCCAGCAGCTTCTCCGACTCTGGAAACACCATATATTTT	CASSFSDSGNTIYF
many	TRBV25-1	TRBD2	TRBJ2-7	TGTGCCAGCAGTGAATACCCCCCGGGACTAGCGGGAGACAACGAGCAGTACTTC	CASSEYPPGLAGDNEQYF
many	TRBV6-5	TRBD2	TRBJ2-7	TGTGCCAGCAGAAGAGCGGGAGATCCACCCATGAAGGCCTACGAGCAGTACTTC	CASRRAGDPPMKAYEQYF
few	TRBV5-1	TRBD2	TRBJ2-1	TGCGCCAGCAGCCCCCTGGGGGGCCCTAGCGGGAGCTACAATGAGCAGTTCTTC	CASSPLGGPSGSYNEQFF
NA	TRBV28	TRBD1	TRBJ1-1	TGTGCCAGCAGTACAGGGGGAACCCGAGCTGAAGCTTTCTTT	CASSTGGTRAEAFF
NA	TRBV2	NA	TRBJ1-1	TGTGCCAGCAGTGATTCGCTTATGGAGAACACTGAAGCTTTCTTT	CASSDSLMENTEAFF
NA	TRBV5-4	NA	TRBJ2-2	TGTGCCAGCAGCTTGGGGGGGCGTAAGGACACCGGGGAGCTGTTTTTT	CASSLGGRKDTGELFF
NA	TRBV6-6	TRBD1	TRBJ1-2	TGTGCCAGCAGTACCAAGGGGGCACATGGCTACACCTTC	CASSTKGAHGYTF
NA	TRBV7-9	NA	TRBJ1-1	TGTGCCAGCAGCCGTGCGCGGGTACGCACTGAAGCTTTCTTT	CASSRARVRTEAFF
few	TRBV20-1	TRBD2	TRBJ2-4	TGCAGTGCTCACCCTCTCTCGGGAGGTTCGAACATTCAGTACTTC	CSAHPLSGGSNIQYF
many	TRBV11-2	TRBD2	TRBJ2-1	TGTGCCAGCAGCTTAGAGCCTACTAGCGTGGCGCAGTTCTTC	CASSLEPTSVAQFF
NA	TRBV12-3/TRBV12-4	NA	TRBJ2-7	TGTGCCAGCAGTCGCGATCCGCAGGAGGTCTACGAGCAGTACTTC	CASSRDPQEVYEQYF
few	TRBV13	NA	TRBJ2-1	TGTGCCAGCAGCCTCCGGTTGGACGGTCCTGAGCAGTTCTTC	CASSLRLDGPEQFF
many	TRBV7-8	TRBD2	TRBJ2-1	TGTGCCAGCAGCTGGGGACTACCCTACAATGAGCAGTTCTTC	CASSWGLPYNEQFF
few	TRBV30	NA	TRBJ2-7	TGTGCCTTCAGTCTGGCGGGGGCGATATACGAGCAGTACTTC	CAFSLAGAIYEQYF
NA	TRBV11-2	NA	TRBJ2-2	TGTGCCAGCAGCTTAGTGATCCAGGGTGCGAACACCGGGGAGCTGTTTTTT	CASSLVIQGANTGELFF
NA	TRBV13	NA	TRBJ2-7	TGTGCCAGCAGCTCCTACCGCTATGAACCCTACGAGCAGTACTTC	CASSSYRYEPYEQYF
many	TRBV5-4	NA	TRBJ1-2	TGTGCCAGCAGCGGAGAACAGGGCATCTATGGCTACACCTTC	CASSGEQGIYGYTF
many	TRBV2	TRBD1	TRBJ2-7	TGTGCCAGCAGTGGGTCCGGGACAGACGAGCAGTACTTC	CASSGSGTDEQYF
few	TRBV10-3	TRBD2	TRBJ2-3	TGTGCCATCAGCCCGGGACTAGGTACAGATACGCAGTATTTT	CAISPGLGTDTQYF
few	TRBV5-1	NA	TRBJ1-1	TGCGCCAGCAAGCTTTATGAGCAAGGAACTGAAGCTTTCTTT	CASKLYEQGTEAFF
many	TRBV27	NA	TRBJ2-7	TGTGCCAGCAGTCCCGACAGGACCGGGAACTCCTACGAGCAGTACTTC	CASSPDRTGNSYEQYF
few	TRBV2	TRBD2	TRBJ2-2	TGTGCCAGCAAGAACGGGGGGGCGGCCGGGGAGCTGTTTTTT	CASKNGGAAGELFF
many	TRBV12-5	NA	TRBJ1-1	TGTGCTAGTGGTTTGGTACCAGCAGGCTCGAACACTGAAGCTTTCTTT	CASGLVPAGSNTEAFF
few	TRBV5-1	NA	TRBJ2-7	TGCGCCAGCAGCCTGGACCACGAGCAGTACTTC	CASSLDHEQYF
many	TRBV18	NA	TRBJ1-1	TGTGCCAGCTCGCCCGGGGGGGCCGGTGACACTGAAGCTTTCTTT	CASSPGGAGDTEAFF
few	TRBV10-3	NA	TRBJ2-1	TGTGCCATCAGTGGGGGGACTTACAATGAGCAGTTCTTC	CAISGGTYNEQFF
few	TRBV7-2	TRBD2	TRBJ2-1	TGTGCCAGCAGCACCCGAGTTAGCGGGGTAGATGAGCAGTTCTTC	CASSTRVSGVDEQFF
NA	TRBV24-1	NA	TRBJ2-3	TGTGCCACCAGTGATACGTCTACAGGGGACTCCACAGATACGCAGTATTTT	CATSDTSTGDSTDTQYF